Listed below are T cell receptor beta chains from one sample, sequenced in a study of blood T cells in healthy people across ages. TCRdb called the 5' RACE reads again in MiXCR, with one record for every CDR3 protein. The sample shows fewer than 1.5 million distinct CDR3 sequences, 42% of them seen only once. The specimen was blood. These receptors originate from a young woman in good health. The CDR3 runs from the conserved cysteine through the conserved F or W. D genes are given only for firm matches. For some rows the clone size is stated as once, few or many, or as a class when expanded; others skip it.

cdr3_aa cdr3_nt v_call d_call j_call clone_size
CAGSSQPGQLNEKLFF TGTGCCGGCAGCTCCCAGCCGGGACAGCTTAATGAAAAACTGTTTTTT TRBV7-6 TRBD1 TRBJ1-4 -
CASQRLAGIQETQYF TGTGCCAGCCAAAGACTAGCGGGTATTCAAGAGACCCAGTACTTC TRBV11-2 TRBD2 TRBJ2-5 -
CASRGRAGDYGYTF TGTGCCAGCAGGGGAAGGGCAGGAGATTATGGCTACACCTTC TRBV2 - TRBJ1-2 -
CSARDRASSGYNEQYF TGCAGTGCTAGAGATCGGGCTAGTTCGGGCTACAATGAGCAGTACTTC TRBV20-1 - TRBJ2-7 -
CSTLAQDTQYF TGCAGTACGCTAGCCCAGGATACGCAGTATTTT TRBV20-1 - TRBJ2-3 -
CASRPQGAMTGELFF TGTGCCAGCAGGCCTCAGGGGGCGATGACCGGGGAGCTGTTTTTT TRBV12-3/TRBV12-4 TRBD1 TRBJ2-2 -
CASSFLRGGGTGELFF TGTGCCAGCAGTTTTTTGCGCGGGGGGGGAACCGGGGAGCTGTTTTTT TRBV27 TRBD2 TRBJ2-2 -
CASRPRGTGSSYEQYF TGTGCCAGCAGACCAAGGGGGACAGGGAGCTCCTACGAGCAGTACTTC TRBV6-1 TRBD1 TRBJ2-7 -
CASSQDFGGSPNEQFF TGTGCCAGCAGCCAAGATTTCGGTGGCAGTCCCAATGAGCAGTTCTTC TRBV4-2 - TRBJ2-1 -
CASSQDYVGYGYTF TGTGCCAGCAGCCAAGATTACGTGGGCTATGGCTACACCTTC TRBV14 - TRBJ1-2 -
CASSQAPPGLAGGTGPYEQYF TGCGCCAGCAGCCAAGCGCCTCCTGGACTAGCGGGGGGTACGGGTCCCTACGAGCAGTACTTC TRBV4-1 TRBD2 TRBJ2-7 once
CSARVLGDRLNTEAFF TGCAGTGCTAGAGTCTTGGGAGACAGGCTGAACACTGAAGCTTTCTTT TRBV20-1 - TRBJ1-1 once
CASSQAPSYEQYF TGCGCCAGCAGCCAAGCCCCATCCTACGAGCAGTACTTC TRBV4-1 - TRBJ2-7 few
CASTNGWKVWEQYF TGTGCCAGCACAAACGGATGGAAGGTTTGGGAGCAGTACTTC TRBV14 - TRBJ2-7 -
CASSLDGRDYGYTF TGTGCCAGCAGCTTAGACGGCAGGGACTATGGCTACACCTTC TRBV7-6 - TRBJ1-2 few
CASNLNSGLFTDTQYF TGTGCCAGCAACCTAAATTCGGGACTCTTCACAGATACGCAGTATTTT TRBV27 - TRBJ2-3 -
CASSLGEGAAVSYTF TGTGCCAGCAGCTTAGGAGAAGGGGCAGCGGTAAGCTACACCTTC TRBV7-9 - TRBJ1-2 -
CASSLPSYGGSPKSNYGYTF TGTGCCAGCAGCTTACCCTCTTATGGAGGGTCCCCAAAGTCTAACTATGGCTACACCTTC TRBV7-9 - TRBJ1-2 -
CASSQDGRGLAFF TGTGCCAGCAGCCAAGATGGGAGAGGGTTGGCTTTCTTT TRBV3-1 - TRBJ1-1 -
CASSYMGGVNEQFF TGTGCCAGCAGTTACATGGGGGGTGTCAATGAGCAGTTCTTC TRBV6-2/TRBV6-3 - TRBJ2-1 few